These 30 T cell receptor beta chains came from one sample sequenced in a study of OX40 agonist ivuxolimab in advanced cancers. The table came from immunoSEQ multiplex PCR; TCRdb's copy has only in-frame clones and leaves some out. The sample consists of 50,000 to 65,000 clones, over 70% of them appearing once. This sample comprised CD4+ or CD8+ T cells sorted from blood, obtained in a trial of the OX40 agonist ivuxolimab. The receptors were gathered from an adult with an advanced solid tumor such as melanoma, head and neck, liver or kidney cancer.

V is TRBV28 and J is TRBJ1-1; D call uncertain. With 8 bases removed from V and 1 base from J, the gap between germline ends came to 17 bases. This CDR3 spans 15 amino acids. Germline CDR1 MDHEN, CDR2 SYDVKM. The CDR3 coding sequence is TGTGCCAGCGGCCTCGGCGGCCAAGGGAACACTGAAGCTTTCTTT. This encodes CASGLGGQGNTEAFF.

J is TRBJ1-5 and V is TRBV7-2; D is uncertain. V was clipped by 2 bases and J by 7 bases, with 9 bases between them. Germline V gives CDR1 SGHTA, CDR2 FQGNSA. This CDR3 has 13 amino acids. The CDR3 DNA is TGTGCCAGCAGCTTAATAACGGGCCAGCCCCAGCATTTT. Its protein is CASSLITGQPQHF.

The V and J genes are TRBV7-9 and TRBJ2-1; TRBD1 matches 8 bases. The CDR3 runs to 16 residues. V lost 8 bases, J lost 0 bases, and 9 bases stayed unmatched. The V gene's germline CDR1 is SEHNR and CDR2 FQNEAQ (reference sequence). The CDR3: CASYAVTGGSYNEQFF. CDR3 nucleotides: TGTGCCAGCTATGCTGTTACAGGGGGCTCCTACAATGAGCAGTTCTTC. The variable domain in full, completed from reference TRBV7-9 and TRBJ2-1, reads DTGVSQNPRHKITKRGQNVTFRCDPISEHNRLYWYRQTLGQGPEFLTYFQNEAQLEKSRLLSDRFSAERPKGSFSTLEIQRTEQGDSAMYLCASYAVTGGSYNEQFFGPGTRLTVL.

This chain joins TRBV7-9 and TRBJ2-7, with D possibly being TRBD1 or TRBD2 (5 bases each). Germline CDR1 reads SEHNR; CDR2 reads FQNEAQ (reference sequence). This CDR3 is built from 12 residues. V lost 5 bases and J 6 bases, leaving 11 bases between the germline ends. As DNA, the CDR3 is TGTGCCAGCAGCCAAGGGACCCGCGAGCAGTACTTC. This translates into CASSQGTREQYF.

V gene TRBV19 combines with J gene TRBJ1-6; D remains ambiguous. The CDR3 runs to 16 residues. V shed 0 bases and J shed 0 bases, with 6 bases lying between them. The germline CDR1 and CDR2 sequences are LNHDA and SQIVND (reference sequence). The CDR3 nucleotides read TGTGCCAGTAGTATAGACTGGAACTCCTATAATTCACCCCTCCACTTT. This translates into CASSIDWNSYNSPLHF.

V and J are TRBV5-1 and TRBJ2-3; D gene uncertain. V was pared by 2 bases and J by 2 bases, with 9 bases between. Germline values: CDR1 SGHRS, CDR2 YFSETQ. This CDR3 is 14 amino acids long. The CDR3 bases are TGCGCCAGCAGCTTCGACTGGACCACAGATACGCAGTATTTT. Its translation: CASSFDWTTDTQYF.

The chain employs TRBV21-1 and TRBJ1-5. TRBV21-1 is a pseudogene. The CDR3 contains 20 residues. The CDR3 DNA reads TGTGCCAGCAGCAAATCCGGCGCACGAAGGAGTATATATAGCAATCAGCCCCAGCATTTT. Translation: CASSKSGARRSIYSNQPQHF.

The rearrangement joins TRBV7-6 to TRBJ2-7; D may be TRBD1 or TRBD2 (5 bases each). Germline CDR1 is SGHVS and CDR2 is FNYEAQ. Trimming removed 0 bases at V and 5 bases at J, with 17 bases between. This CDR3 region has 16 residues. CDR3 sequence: CASSLAPGLDDHEQYF. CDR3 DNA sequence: TGTGCCAGCAGCTTAGCCCCGGGGCTAGACGATCACGAGCAGTACTTC.

CDR3 bases: TGTGCCTGGAGTGTACCTCCAACAGGTAGCACAGATACGCAGTATTTT. Translation gives CAWSVPPTGSTDTQYF. This chain uses TRBV30 with TRBJ2-3; D might be TRBD1 (5 bases). Germline CDR1 reads GTSNPN; CDR2 reads SVGIG (reference sequence). The CDR3 totals 16 residues. The V end was cut by 0 bases, the J end by 0 bases, with 13 bases between.

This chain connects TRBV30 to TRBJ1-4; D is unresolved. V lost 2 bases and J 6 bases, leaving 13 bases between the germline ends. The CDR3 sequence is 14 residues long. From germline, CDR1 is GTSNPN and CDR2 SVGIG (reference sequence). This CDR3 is CAWSLINRDEKLFF. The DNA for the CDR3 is TGTGCCTGGAGTCTTATTAACCGGGATGAAAAACTGTTTTTT.

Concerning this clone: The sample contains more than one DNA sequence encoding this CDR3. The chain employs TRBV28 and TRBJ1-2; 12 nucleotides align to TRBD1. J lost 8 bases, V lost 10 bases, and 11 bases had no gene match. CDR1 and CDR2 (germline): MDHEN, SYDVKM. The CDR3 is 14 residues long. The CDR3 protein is CATGGGQGAGGYTF. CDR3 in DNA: TGTGCCACCGGTGGGGGACAGGGGGCCGGGGGCTACACCTTC.

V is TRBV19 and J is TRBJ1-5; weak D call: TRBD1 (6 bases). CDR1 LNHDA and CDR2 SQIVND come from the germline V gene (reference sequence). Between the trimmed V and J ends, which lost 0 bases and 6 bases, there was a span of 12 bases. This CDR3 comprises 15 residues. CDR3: CASSIDSRGGQPQHF. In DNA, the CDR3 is TGTGCCAGTAGTATAGATTCCAGAGGGGGTCAGCCCCAGCATTTT.

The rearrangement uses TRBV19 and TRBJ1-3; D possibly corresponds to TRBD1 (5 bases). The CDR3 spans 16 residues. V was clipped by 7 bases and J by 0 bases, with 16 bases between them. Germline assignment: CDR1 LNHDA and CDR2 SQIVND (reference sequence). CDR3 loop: CASTPGGISSGNTIYF. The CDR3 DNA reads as TGTGCCAGTACACCGGGGGGGATTAGCTCTGGAAACACCATATATTTT. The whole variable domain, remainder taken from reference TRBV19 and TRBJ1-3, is DGGITQSPKYLFRKEGQNVTLSCEQNLNHDAMYWYRQDPGQGLRLIYYSQIVNDFQKGDIAEGYSVSREKKESFPLTVTSAQKNPTAFYLCASTPGGISSGNTIYFGEGSWLTVV.

The CDR3 coding sequence is TGTGCCAGCAGTAGGGGGGAGACCCAGTACTTC. Translated: CASSRGETQYF. The chain has TRBV6-5 and TRBJ2-5; D may be TRBD1 (6 bases). This CDR3 comprises 11 residues. CDR1 is MNHEY, CDR2 SVGAGI, per germline. V was trimmed by 5 bases and J by 5 bases, leaving 6 bases between them.

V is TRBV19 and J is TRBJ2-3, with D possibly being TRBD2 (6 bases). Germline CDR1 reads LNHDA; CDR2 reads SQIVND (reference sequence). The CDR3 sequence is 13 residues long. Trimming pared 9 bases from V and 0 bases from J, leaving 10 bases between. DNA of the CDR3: TGTGCCAGCTGTAGCGGAAGCACAGATACGCAGTATTTT. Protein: CASCSGSTDTQYF.

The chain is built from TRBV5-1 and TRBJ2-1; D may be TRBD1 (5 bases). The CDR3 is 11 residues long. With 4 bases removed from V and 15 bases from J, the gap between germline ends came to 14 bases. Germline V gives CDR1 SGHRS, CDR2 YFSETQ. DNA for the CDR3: TGCGCCAGCAGCGATGGCGGACAAGCGTTCTTC. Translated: CASSDGGQAFF.

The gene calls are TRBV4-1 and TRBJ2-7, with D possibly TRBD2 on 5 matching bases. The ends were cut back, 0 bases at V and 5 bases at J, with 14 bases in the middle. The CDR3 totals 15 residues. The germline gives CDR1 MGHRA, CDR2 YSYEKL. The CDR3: CASSQDVLASNEQYF. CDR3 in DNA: TGCGCCAGCAGCCAAGACGTCCTAGCATCCAACGAGCAGTACTTC.

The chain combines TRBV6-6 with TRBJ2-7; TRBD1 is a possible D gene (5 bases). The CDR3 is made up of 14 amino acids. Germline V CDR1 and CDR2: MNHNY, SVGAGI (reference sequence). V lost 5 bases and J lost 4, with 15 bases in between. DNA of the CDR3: TGTGCCAGCAGTGGAAGAGGACAAGGATACGAGCAGTACTTC. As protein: CASSGRGQGYEQYF.

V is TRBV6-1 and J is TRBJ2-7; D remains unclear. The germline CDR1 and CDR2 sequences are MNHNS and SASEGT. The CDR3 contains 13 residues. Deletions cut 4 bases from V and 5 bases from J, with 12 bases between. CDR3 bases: TGTGCCAGCAGTGCCCCTGATTTCGACGAGCAGTACTTC. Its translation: CASSAPDFDEQYF.

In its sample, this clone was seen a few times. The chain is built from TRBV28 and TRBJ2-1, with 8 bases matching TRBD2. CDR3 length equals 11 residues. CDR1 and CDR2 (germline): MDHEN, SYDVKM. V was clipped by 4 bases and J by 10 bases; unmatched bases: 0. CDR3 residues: CASSSSGEQFF. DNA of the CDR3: TGTGCCAGCAGTTCTAGCGGGGAGCAGTTCTTC.

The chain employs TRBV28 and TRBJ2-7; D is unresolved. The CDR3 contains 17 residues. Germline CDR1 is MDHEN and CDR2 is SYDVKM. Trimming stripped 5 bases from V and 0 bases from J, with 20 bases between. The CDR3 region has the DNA TGTGCCAGCAGTCCCCCCCTTTCCCAGGCCAGCTCCTACGAGCAGTACTTC. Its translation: CASSPPLSQASSYEQYF.

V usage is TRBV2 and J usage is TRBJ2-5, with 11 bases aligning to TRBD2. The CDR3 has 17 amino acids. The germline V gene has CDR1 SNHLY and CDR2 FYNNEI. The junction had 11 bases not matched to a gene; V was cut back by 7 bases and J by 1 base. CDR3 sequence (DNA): TGTGCCAGCATACCCGGGAGACTAGCGGGACTCCAAGAGACCCAGTACTTC. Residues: CASIPGRLAGLQETQYF.

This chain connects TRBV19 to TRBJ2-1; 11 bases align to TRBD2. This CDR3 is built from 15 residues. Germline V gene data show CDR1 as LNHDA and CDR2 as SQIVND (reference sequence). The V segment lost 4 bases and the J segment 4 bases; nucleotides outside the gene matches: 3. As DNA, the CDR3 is TGTGCCAGTAGTAATAGCGGGAGGGCGTACAATGAGCAGTTCTTC. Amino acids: CASSNSGRAYNEQFF.

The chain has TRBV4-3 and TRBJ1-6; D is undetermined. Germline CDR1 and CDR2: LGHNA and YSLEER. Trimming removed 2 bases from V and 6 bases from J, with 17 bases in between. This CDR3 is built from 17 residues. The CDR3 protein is CASSQSIVPAANSPLHF. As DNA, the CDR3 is TGCGCCAGCAGCCAAAGTATAGTCCCGGCCGCTAATTCACCCCTCCACTTT.

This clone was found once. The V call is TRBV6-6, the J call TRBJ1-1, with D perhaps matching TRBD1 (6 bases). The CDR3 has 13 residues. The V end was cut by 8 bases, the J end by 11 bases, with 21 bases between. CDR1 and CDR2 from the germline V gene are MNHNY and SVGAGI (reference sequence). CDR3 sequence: CASSGQLGGEAFF. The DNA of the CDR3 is TGTGCCAGCTCGGGACAACTCGGCGGGGAGGCTTTCTTT.

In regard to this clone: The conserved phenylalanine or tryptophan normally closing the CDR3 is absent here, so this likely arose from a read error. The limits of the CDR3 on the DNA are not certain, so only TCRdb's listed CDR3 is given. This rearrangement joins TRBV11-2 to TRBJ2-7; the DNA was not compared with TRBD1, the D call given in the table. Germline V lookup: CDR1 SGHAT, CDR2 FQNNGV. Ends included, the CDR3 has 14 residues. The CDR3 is CASSLIMGQGPSLL.

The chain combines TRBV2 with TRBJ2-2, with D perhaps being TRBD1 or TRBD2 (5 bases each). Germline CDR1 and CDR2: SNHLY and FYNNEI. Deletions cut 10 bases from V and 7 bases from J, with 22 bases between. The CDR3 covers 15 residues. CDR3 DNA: TGTGCCACCTATCGGGACCCCGTGGTAGGCGGGGAGCTGTTTTTT. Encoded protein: CATYRDPVVGGELFF.

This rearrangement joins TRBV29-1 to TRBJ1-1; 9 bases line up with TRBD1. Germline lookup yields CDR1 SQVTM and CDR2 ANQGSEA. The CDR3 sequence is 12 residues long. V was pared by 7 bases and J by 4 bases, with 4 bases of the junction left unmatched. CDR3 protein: CSGGQGGTEAFF. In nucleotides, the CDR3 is TGCAGCGGGGGACAGGGAGGCACTGAAGCTTTCTTT.

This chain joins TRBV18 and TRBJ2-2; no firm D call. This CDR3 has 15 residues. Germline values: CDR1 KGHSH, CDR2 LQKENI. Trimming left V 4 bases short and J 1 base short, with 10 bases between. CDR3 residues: CASSRVPRNTGELFF. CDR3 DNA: TGTGCCAGCTCACGGGTACCGAGGAACACCGGGGAGCTGTTTTTT. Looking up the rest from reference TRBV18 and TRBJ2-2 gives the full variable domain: NAGVMQNPRHLVRRRGQEARLRCSPMKGHSHVYWYRQLPEEGLKFMVYLQKENIIDESGMPKERFSAEFPKEGPSILRIQQVVRGDSAAYFCASSRVPRNTGELFFGEGSRLTVL.

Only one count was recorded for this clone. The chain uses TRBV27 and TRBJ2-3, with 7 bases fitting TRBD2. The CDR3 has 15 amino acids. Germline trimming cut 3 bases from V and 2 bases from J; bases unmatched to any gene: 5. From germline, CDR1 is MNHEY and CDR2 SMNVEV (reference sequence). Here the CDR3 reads CASSFSGPPTDTQYF. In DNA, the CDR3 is TGTGCCAGCAGTTTTAGCGGGCCGCCCACAGATACGCAGTATTTT.